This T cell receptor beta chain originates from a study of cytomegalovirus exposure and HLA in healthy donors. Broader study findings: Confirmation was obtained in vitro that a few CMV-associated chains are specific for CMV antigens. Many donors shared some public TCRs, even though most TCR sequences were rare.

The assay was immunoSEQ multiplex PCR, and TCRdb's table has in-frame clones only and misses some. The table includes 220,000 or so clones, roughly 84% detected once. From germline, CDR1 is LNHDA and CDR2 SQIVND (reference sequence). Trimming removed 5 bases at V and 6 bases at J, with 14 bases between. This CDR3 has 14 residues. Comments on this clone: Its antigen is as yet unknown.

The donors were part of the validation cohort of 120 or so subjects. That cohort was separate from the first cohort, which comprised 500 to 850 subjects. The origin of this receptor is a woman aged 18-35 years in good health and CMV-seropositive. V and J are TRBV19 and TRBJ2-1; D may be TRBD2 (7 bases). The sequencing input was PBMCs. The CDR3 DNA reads TGTGCCAGTAGTCAGGGGACTACCCTCAATGAGCAGTTCTTC. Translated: CASSQGTTLNEQFF.